Listed here are 8 T cell receptor beta chains from one sample, sequenced in a study of T cells after yellow fever vaccination. TCRdb processed the 5' RACE reads anew with MiXCR; each CDR3 protein has one entry. The sample lists over 300,000 distinct CDR3 sequences, 4.1% occurring once. This material consisted of PBMCs, taken 5 days after the yellow fever booster vaccination. The receptors here all came from a man aged 18 to 29 who received the YFV17D yellow fever vaccine.

The CDR3 region is CASSVGQRSTDTQYF. CDR3 DNA: TGCGCCAGCAGCGTTGGACAGAGAAGCACAGATACGCAGTATTTT. The chain couples TRBV5-1 to TRBJ2-3, with a possible D match to TRBD1 (6 bases). The germline CDR1 and CDR2 sequences are SGHRS and YFSETQ. Deletions cut 4 bases from V and 0 bases from J, with 12 bases between. The CDR3 consists of 15 residues.

This clonotype has more than one count but fewer than ten. The V gene is TRBV7-2, the J gene TRBJ2-4; D might be TRBD1 or TRBD2, each matching 6 bases. The length of the CDR3 is 19 residues. V was clipped by 5 bases and J by 2 bases, with 25 bases between them. Germline assignment: CDR1 SGHTA and CDR2 FQGNSA. The CDR3 DNA reads as TGTGCCAGCAGCCACACCGGGAGCCCTGGGGGGCTGTCCAAAAACATTCAGTACTTC. This codes for CASSHTGSPGGLSKNIQYF.

The chain is built from TRBV4-3 and TRBJ2-1, with TRBD1 as a possible D gene (5 bases). The V gene's germline CDR1 is LGHNA and CDR2 YSLEER. V lost 4 bases and J lost 9, with 10 bases in between. The CDR3 contains 12 residues. CDR3 residues: CASSRGRAEQFF. Written as DNA, the CDR3 is TGCGCCAGCAGCCGTGGCAGGGCTGAGCAGTTCTTC.

This clonotype was detected only a few times. The genes are TRBV29-1 and TRBJ1-1; TRBD1 is a possible D gene (5 bases). The CDR3 is 10 amino acids. Germline CDR1 is SQVTM and CDR2 is ANQGSEA. V was clipped by 6 bases and J by 11 bases, with 13 bases between them. As DNA, the CDR3 is TGCAGCGTCAGGGTGGGGGACGCTTTCTTT. This sequence encodes CSVRVGDAFF.

This rearrangement joins TRBV6-2 or TRBV6-3 to TRBJ1-1, with D unclear. Germline CDR1 and CDR2: MNHEY and SVGEGT. V lost 8 bases and J 5 bases, leaving 9 bases between the germline ends. This CDR3 has 11 residues. CDR3 in amino acids: CASGVSTEAFF. CDR3 bases: TGTGCCAGCGGGGTGTCTACTGAAGCTTTCTTT.

The rearrangement joins TRBV7-9 to TRBJ2-3, with D possibly matching TRBD1 (5 bases). This CDR3 is built from 16 residues. V lost 4 bases, J lost 2 bases, and 16 bases lay in between. The germline V gene has CDR1 SEHNR and CDR2 FQNEAQ (reference sequence). Here the CDR3 DNA reads TGTGCCAGCAGCTCCATCAGGACATACGCCACAGATACGCAGTATTTT. Its protein product is CASSSIRTYATDTQYF.

This clonotype has a count of ten or more. V gene TRBV3-1 combines with J gene TRBJ1-4; D gene unclear. V gave up 1 base and J gave up 8 bases, with 5 bases separating them. The germline V gene has CDR1 LGHDT and CDR2 YNNKEL (reference sequence). The CDR3 contains 12 residues. The CDR3 nucleotides are TGTGCCAGCAGCCAAGTTTACGAAAAACTGTTTTTT. It codes for CASSQVYEKLFF.

This clonotype has just a few counts. The J gene is TRBJ2-2, the V gene TRBV4-1; D remains unclear. From germline, CDR1 is MGHRA and CDR2 YSYEKL. V was shortened by 1 base and J by 4 bases, with 10 bases between the two germline ends. There are 15 residues in the CDR3. This CDR3 reads CASSQGSGGTGELFF. The CDR3 coding sequence is TGCGCCAGCAGCCAAGGATCAGGCGGCACCGGGGAGCTGTTTTTT.